The 12 T cell receptor beta chains below come from one sample, sequenced in a study of cytomegalovirus exposure and HLA in healthy donors. Researchers ran the PCR with 60 Vbeta and 13 Jbeta primers. This table comes from immunoSEQ multiplex PCR, and its TCRdb copy is limited to in-frame clones, with some not included. The sample has 75,000 to 100,000 clones, 60% to 75% seen once; the top ten hold under 3%. Source material: PBMCs. Receptors originate from a female donor in good health and CMV-seropositive.

The V gene is TRBV5-1, the J gene TRBJ2-3, with 8 nucleotides matching TRBD2. The length of the CDR3 is 14 residues. Germline V gene sequence: CDR1 SGHRS, CDR2 YFSETQ. J gave up 4 bases and V 2 bases, and 3 bases lay outside the gene matches. The CDR3 bases are TGCGCCAGCAGCTTAACTAGCGGTTCAGATACGCAGTATTTT. Protein sequence: CASSLTSGSDTQYF. The full variable domain, its missing parts supplied by reference TRBV5-1 and TRBJ2-3, is KAGVTQTPRYLIKTRGQQVTLSCSPISGHRSVSWYQQTPGQGLQFLFEYFSETQRNKGNFPGRFSGRQFSNSRSEMNVSTLELGDSALYLCASSLTSGSDTQYFGPGTRLTVL.

V and J are TRBV5-1 and TRBJ1-2; D is perhaps TRBD1 (5 bases). The germline V and J ends were trimmed by 2 bases and 8 bases, with 13 bases remaining between them. Germline CDR1 and CDR2: SGHRS and YFSETQ. The CDR3 runs 13 residues. CDR3 sequence: CASSFSGIDGYTF. The DNA for the CDR3 is TGCGCCAGCAGCTTCTCAGGGATCGACGGCTACACCTTC.

V gene TRBV28 combines with J gene TRBJ2-7; D perhaps matches TRBD2 (5 bases). The CDR3 is 15 residues long. Per the germline V gene, CDR1 is MDHEN and CDR2 is SYDVKM. The V gene lost 4 bases and the J gene lost 0 bases, with 13 bases spanning the gap. CDR3 protein: CASSSTGFSSYEQYF. The CDR3 DNA sequence: TGTGCCAGCAGTTCGACGGGATTTAGCTCCTACGAGCAGTACTTC. The complete variable domain, with remaining parts taken from reference TRBV28 and TRBJ2-7, reads DVKVTQSSRYLVKRTGEKVFLECVQDMDHENMFWYRQDPGLGLRLIYFSYDVKMKEKGDIPEGYSVSREKKERFSLILESASTNQTSMYLCASSSTGFSSYEQYFGPGTRLTVT.

The chain has TRBV7-6 and TRBJ2-1; D uncertain. The germline V gene has CDR1 SGHVS and CDR2 FNYEAQ. Trimming pared 5 bases from V and 10 bases from J, leaving 9 bases between. The length of the CDR3 is 11 residues. The CDR3: CASSPGREQFF. DNA of the CDR3: TGTGCCAGCAGCCCCGGTCGAGAGCAGTTCTTC.

This chain links TRBV5-1 with TRBJ2-3; TRBD2 aligns across 9 bases. CDR3 size: 16 residues. In germline, CDR1 is SGHRS, CDR2 YFSETQ. V lost 0 bases, J lost 6 bases, and 8 bases stayed unmatched. The CDR3 here is CASSLEASGEADTQYF. The DNA for the CDR3 is TGCGCCAGCAGCTTGGAAGCTAGCGGGGAGGCTGATACGCAGTATTTT. The full variable domain, rest sourced from reference TRBV5-1 and TRBJ2-3, is KAGVTQTPRYLIKTRGQQVTLSCSPISGHRSVSWYQQTPGQGLQFLFEYFSETQRNKGNFPGRFSGRQFSNSRSEMNVSTLELGDSALYLCASSLEASGEADTQYFGPGTRLTVL.

This clone was detected a few times. The chain carries TRBV4-3 and TRBJ1-5; D call uncertain. This CDR3 contains 13 residues. CDR1 LGHNA and CDR2 YSLEER come from the germline V gene. Trimming took off 0 bases at V and 7 bases at J, with 7 bases between the two ends. The CDR3 nucleotides read TGCGCCAGCAGCCAAGATGAGAGGCAGCCCCAGCATTTT. Translated, it gives CASSQDERQPQHF.

This CDR3 reads CASSLSGGGTEAFF. The CDR3 coding sequence is TGTGCCAGCAGCTTAAGCGGGGGTGGCACTGAAGCTTTCTTT. The J gene is TRBJ1-1, the V gene TRBV7-3; weak D call: TRBD1 (5 bases). Between the trimmed V and J ends, which lost 1 base and 4 bases, there was a span of 10 bases. The CDR3 totals 14 residues. Germline CDR1 is SGHTA and CDR2 is FQGTGA.

V gene TRBV5-1 combines with J gene TRBJ2-7; TRBD2 matches at 8 bases. The junction had 4 bases not matched to a gene; V was cut back by 5 bases and J by 0 bases. Germline-derived CDR1 and CDR2 are SGHRS and YFSETQ. The CDR3 has 14 amino acids. In DNA form, the CDR3 reads TGCGCCAGCAGGGGCAGCGGGAGCTCCTACGAGCAGTACTTC. It specifies CASRGSGSSYEQYF.

The V and J genes are TRBV6-1 and TRBJ1-2; D is perhaps TRBD1 (6 bases). The CDR3 consists of 15 residues. V lost 3 bases, J lost 3 bases, and 14 bases lay in between. Per the germline V gene, CDR1 is MNHNS and CDR2 is SASEGT. The CDR3 sequence is CASSEPYSGDYGYTF. The CDR3 nucleotides are TGTGCCAGCAGTGAGCCCTATTCAGGGGACTATGGCTACACCTTC.

The chain couples TRBV30 to TRBJ1-5; D call uncertain. Germline-derived CDR1 and CDR2 are GTSNPN and SVGIG (reference sequence). The CDR3 loop spans 14 amino acids. The V end lost 0 bases, the J end lost 2 bases, and 8 bases lay between the germline ends. CDR3: CAWSVSKGNQPQHF. CDR3 DNA sequence: TGTGCCTGGAGTGTTAGCAAGGGCAATCAGCCCCAGCATTTT.

The chain is built from TRBV4-1 and TRBJ2-1, with 9 bases that match TRBD2. This CDR3 spans 16 amino acids. Germline CDR1 is MGHRA and CDR2 is YSYEKL. The ends lost 1 base at V and 7 bases at J; junction bases unmatched: 8. This CDR3 is CASSQGGRGGPNEQFF. The CDR3 coding sequence is TGCGCCAGCAGCCAAGGAGGGCGGGGGGGCCCGAATGAGCAGTTCTTC.

Here the CDR3 DNA reads TGTGCCAGTAGTCCAGGACAGGCAAAGTGGGGGGCCTCTGGAAACACCATATATTTT. Amino acids: CASSPGQAKWGASGNTIYF. The chain employs TRBV19 and TRBJ1-3; 7 bases line up with TRBD1. This CDR3 comprises 19 residues. Germline CDR1 is LNHDA and CDR2 is SQIVND (reference sequence). With 5 bases clipped from V and 0 bases from J, the junction kept 16 bases outside the gene matches. The entire variable domain, with the rest obtained from reference TRBV19 and TRBJ1-3, is as follows: DGGITQSPKYLFRKEGQNVTLSCEQNLNHDAMYWYRQDPGQGLRLIYYSQIVNDFQKGDIAEGYSVSREKKESFPLTVTSAQKNPTAFYLCASSPGQAKWGASGNTIYFGEGSWLTVV.